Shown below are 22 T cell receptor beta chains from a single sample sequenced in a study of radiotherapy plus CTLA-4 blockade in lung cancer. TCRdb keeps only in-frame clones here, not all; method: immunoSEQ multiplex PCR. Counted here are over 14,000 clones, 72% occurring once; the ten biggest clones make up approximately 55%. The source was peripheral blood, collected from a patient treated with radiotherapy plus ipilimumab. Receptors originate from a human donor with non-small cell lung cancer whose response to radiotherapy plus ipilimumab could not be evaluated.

Here the CDR3 reads CSAFPTAKATF. CDR3 in DNA: TGCAGTGCTTTTCCGACAGCAAAGGCCACCTTC. This rearrangement joins TRBV20-1 to TRBJ1-2; D might be TRBD1 (5 bases). Trimming stripped 5 bases from V and 13 bases from J, with 17 bases between. Germline V gene lookup returns CDR1 DFQATT and CDR2 SNEGSKA (reference sequence). There are 11 residues in the CDR3.

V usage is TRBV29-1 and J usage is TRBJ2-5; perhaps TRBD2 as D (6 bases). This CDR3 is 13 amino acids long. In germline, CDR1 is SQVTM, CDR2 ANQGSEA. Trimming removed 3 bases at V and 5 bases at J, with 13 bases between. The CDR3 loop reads CSVEPEGRETQYF. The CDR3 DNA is TGCAGCGTTGAGCCGGAGGGGCGGGAGACCCAGTACTTC. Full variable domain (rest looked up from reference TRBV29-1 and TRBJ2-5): SAVISQKPSRDICQRGTSLTIQCQVDSQVTMMFWYRQQPGQSLTLIATANQGSEATYESGFVIDKFPISRPNLTFSTLTVSNMSPEDSSIYLCSVEPEGRETQYFGPGTRLLVL.

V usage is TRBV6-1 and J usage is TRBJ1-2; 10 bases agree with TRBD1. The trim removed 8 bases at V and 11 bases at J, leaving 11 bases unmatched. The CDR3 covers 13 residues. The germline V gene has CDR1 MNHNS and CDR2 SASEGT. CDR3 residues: CASRDRGSLGYTF. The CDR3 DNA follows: TGTGCCAGCCGGGACAGGGGATCTTTGGGGTACACCTTC.

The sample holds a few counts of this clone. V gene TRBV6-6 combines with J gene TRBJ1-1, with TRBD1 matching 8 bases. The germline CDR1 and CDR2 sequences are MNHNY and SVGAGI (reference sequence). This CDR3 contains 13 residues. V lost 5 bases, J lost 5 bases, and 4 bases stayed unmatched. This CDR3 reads CASSQGALTEAFF. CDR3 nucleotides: TGTGCCAGCAGTCAGGGGGCGCTTACTGAAGCTTTCTTT.

The chain's CDR3 is CATGLGGAKNIQYF. The CDR3 nucleotides are TGTGCCACCGGCCTAGGGGGAGCCAAAAACATTCAGTACTTC. The genes are TRBV15 and TRBJ2-4; tentatively, D is TRBD1 (6 bases). V was clipped by 8 bases and J by 0 bases, with 11 bases between them. This CDR3 contains 14 residues. CDR1 LNHNV and CDR2 YYDKDF come from the germline V gene (reference sequence).

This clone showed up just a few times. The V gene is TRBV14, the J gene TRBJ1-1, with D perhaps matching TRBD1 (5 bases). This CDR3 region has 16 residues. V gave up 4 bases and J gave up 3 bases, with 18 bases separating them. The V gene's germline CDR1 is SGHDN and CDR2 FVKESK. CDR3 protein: CASSPQTGGVDTEAFF. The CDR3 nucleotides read TGTGCCAGCAGCCCACAGACGGGAGGGGTGGACACTGAAGCTTTCTTT.

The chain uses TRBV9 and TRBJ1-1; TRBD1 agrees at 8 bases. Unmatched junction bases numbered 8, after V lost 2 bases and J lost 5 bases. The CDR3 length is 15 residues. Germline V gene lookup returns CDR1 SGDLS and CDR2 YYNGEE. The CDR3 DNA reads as TGTGCCAGCAGCGTTGAGGGACAGGACTGGACTGAAGCTTTCTTT. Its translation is CASSVEGQDWTEAFF.

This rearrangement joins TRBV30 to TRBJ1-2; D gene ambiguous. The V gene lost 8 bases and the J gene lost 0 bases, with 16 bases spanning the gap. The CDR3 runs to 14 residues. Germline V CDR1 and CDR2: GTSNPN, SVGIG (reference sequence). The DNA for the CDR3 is TGTGCCCTCGTTGAGGTTTTCGCTAACTATGGCTACACCTTC. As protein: CALVEVFANYGYTF.

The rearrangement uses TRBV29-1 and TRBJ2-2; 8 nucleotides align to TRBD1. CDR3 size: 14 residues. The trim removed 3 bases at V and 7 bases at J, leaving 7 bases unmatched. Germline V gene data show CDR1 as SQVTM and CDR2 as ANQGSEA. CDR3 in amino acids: CSVDRAGGRGELFF. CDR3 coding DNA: TGCAGCGTTGACCGGGCAGGGGGCCGCGGGGAGCTGTTTTTT.

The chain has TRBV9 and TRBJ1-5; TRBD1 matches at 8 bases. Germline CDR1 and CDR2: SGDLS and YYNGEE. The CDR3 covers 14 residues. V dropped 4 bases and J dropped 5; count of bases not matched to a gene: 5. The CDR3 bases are TGTGCCAGCAGCCGAGGACAGGGCGATCAGCCCCAGCATTTT. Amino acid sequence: CASSRGQGDQPQHF.

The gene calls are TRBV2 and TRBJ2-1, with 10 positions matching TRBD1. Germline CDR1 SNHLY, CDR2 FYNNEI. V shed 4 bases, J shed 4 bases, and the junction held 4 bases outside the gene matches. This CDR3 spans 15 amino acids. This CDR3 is CASSGTGGQYNEQFF. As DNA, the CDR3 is TGTGCCAGCAGTGGGACAGGGGGGCAATACAATGAGCAGTTCTTC.

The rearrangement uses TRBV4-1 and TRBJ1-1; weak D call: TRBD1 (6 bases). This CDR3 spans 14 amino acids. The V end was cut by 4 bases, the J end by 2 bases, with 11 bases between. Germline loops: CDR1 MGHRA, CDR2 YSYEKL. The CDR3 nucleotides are TGCGCCAGCAGCCTGCGACAGGATAACACTGAAGCTTTCTTT. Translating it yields CASSLRQDNTEAFF.

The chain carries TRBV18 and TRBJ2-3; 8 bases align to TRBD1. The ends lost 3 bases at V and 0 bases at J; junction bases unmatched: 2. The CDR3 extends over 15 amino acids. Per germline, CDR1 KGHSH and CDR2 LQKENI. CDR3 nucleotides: TGTGCCAGCTCACCGCAGGGGGCCAGCACAGATACGCAGTATTTT. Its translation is CASSPQGASTDTQYF.

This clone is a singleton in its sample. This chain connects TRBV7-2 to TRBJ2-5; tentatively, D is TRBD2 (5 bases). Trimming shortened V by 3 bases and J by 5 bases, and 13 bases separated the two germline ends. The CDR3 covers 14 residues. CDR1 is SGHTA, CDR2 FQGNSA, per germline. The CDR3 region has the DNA TGTGCCAGCAGCTTCGGAGAGGGTAGGGAGACCCAGTACTTC. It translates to CASSFGEGRETQYF. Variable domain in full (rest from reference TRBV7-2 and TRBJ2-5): GAGVSQSPSNKVTEKGKDVELRCDPISGHTALYWYRQSLGQGLEFLIYFQGNSAPDKSGLPSDRFSAERTGGSVSTLTIQRTQQEDSAVYLCASSFGEGRETQYFGPGTRLLVL.

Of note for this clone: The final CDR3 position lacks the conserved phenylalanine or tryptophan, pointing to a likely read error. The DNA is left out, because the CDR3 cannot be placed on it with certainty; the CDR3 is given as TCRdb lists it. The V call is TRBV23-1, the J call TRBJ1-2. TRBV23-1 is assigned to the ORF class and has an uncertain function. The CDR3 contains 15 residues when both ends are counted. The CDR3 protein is CASSPKGATQKDLWL.

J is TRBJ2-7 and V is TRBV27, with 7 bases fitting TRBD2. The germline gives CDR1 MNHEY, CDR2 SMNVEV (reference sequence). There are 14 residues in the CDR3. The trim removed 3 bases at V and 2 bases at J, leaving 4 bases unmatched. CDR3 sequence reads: CASSFFGGAYEQYF. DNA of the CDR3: TGTGCCAGCAGTTTTTTTGGGGGGGCCTACGAGCAGTACTTC.

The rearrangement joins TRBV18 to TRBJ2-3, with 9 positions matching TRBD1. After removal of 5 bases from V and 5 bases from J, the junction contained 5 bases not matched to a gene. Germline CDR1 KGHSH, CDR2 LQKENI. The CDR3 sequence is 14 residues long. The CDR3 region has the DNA TGTGCCAGCTCATCAAACAGGGGGCGAGATACGCAGTATTTT. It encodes CASSSNRGRDTQYF.

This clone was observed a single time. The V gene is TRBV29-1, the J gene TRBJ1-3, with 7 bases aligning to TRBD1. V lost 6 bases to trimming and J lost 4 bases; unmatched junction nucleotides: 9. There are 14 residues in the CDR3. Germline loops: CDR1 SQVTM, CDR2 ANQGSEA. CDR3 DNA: TGCAGCGTAGTTCTACAGGGGACAGGAAACACCATATATTTT. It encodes CSVVLQGTGNTIYF. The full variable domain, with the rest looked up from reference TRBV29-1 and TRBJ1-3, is SAVISQKPSRDICQRGTSLTIQCQVDSQVTMMFWYRQQPGQSLTLIATANQGSEATYESGFVIDKFPISRPNLTFSTLTVSNMSPEDSSIYLCSVVLQGTGNTIYFGEGSWLTVV.

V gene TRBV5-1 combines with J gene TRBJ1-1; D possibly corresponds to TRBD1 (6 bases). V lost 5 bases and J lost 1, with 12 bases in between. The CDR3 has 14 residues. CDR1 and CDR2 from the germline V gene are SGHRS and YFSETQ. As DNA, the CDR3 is TGCGCCAGCAGTTCCGGGACACAGAACACTGAAGCTTTCTTT. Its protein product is CASSSGTQNTEAFF.

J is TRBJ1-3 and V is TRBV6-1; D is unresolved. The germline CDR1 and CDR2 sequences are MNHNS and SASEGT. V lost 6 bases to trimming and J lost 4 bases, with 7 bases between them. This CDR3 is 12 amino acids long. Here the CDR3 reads CASRLGGNTIYF. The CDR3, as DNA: TGTGCCAGCAGACTCGGGGGAAACACCATATATTTT.

The CDR3 region is CASRQGYYQQYV. The DNA for the CDR3 is TGTGCCAGCAGACAGGGCTACTACCAGCAGTACGTC. V gene TRBV6-1 combines with J gene TRBJ2-7; perhaps TRBD1 as D (6 bases). This CDR3 comprises 12 residues. Per the germline V gene, CDR1 is MNHNS and CDR2 is SASEGT.

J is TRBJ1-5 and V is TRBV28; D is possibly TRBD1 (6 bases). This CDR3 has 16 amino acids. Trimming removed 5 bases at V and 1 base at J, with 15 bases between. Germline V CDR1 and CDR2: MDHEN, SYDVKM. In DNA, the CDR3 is TGTGCCAGCAGTCCTCGAGGGGGATGGAGCAATCAGCCCCAGCATTTT. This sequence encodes CASSPRGGWSNQPQHF.